This TCR beta chain was captured in a study of T cell responses to AZD1222 COVID-19 vaccine. The CDR3 length is 13 residues. Germline V gene lookup returns CDR1 SGDLS and CDR2 YYNGEE. V gave up 6 bases and J gave up 0 bases, with 8 bases separating them. Method: immunoSEQ multiplex PCR; TCRdb's copy keeps in-frame clones and lacks some. The table lists about 130,000 clones, approximately 94% of them singletons. The specimen comprised peripheral blood, sampled on day 0 of AZD1222 vaccination. The TCR originated in an adult in good health. V gene TRBV9 combines with J gene TRBJ2-3; D is undetermined. The CDR3: CASNGRSTDTQYF. The CDR3 bases are TGTGCCAGCAATGGTCGGAGCACAGATACGCAGTATTTT.